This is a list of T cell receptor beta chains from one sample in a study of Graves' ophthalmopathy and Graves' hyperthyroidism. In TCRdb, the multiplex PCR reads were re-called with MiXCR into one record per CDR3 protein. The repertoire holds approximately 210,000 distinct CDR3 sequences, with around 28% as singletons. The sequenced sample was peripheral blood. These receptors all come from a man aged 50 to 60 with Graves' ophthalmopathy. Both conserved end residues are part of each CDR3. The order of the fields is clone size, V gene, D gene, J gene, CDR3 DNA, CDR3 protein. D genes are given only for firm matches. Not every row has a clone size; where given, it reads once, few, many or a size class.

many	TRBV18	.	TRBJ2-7	TGTGCCAGCTCACCAGGGGTCCAAGAGCAGTACTTC	CASSPGVQEQYF
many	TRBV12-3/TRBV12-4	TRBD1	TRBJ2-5	TGTGCCAGCAGTTACAGGACAGGGGGGGAGACCCAGTACTTC	CASSYRTGGETQYF
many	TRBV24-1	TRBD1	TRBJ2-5	TGTGCCACCAGTGAGGTCGGGACAGCCCAAGAGACCCAGTACTTC	CATSEVGTAQETQYF
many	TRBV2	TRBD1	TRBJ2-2	TGTGCCAGCAGAATACAGGGGACCGGGGAGCTGTTTTTT	CASRIQGTGELFF
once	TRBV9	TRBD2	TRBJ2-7	TGTGCCAGCAGCCTTCAGGGACTAGCGGAGGCCGAGCAGTACTTC	CASSLQGLAEAEQYF
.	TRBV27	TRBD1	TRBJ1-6	TGTGCCAGCAGTTTAGGATGGGGACAGCATTCACCCCTCCACTTT	CASSLGWGQHSPLHF
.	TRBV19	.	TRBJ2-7	TGTGCCAGTAGTATTCCCGGCCGTGCCTACGAGCAGTACTTC	CASSIPGRAYEQYF
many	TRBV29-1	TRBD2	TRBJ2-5	TGCAGCGTTCGCGATAGCGGGAGCTCAGAGACCCAGTACTTC	CSVRDSGSSETQYF
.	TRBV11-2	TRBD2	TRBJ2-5	TGTGCCAGCAGACCGGGACTAGCGGGAGTGCAGACCCAGTACTTC	CASRPGLAGVQTQYF
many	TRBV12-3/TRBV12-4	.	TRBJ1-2	TGTGCCAGCAGTCCCTACAGGGTCCTCTATGGCTACACCTTC	CASSPYRVLYGYTF
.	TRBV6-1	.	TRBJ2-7	TGTGCCACCCTCCCTGGGGTTGGGTACGAGCAGTACTTC	CATLPGVGYEQYF
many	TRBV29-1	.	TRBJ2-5	TGCAGCGTTTCCGAGGGGGAGACCCAGTACTTC	CSVSEGETQYF
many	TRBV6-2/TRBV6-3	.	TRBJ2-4	TGTGCCAGCAGTTACCCCTTGACAGGACCCATTCAGTACTTC	CASSYPLTGPIQYF
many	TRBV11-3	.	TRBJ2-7	TGTGCCAGCAGCTTTGAGACCATCTACGAGCAGTACTTC	CASSFETIYEQYF
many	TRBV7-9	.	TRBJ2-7	TGTGCCAGCCTCGACGGGCCGAACTACGAGCAGTACTTC	CASLDGPNYEQYF
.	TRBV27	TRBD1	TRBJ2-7	TGTGCCAGCAGTCAACAGGGGACACCCAAATTGACCTACGAGCAGTACTTC	CASSQQGTPKLTYEQYF
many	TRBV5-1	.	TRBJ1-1	TGCGCCAGCAGCTTGGCCGGGACGGGGGGGAAGAACACTGAAGCTTTCTTT	CASSLAGTGGKNTEAFF
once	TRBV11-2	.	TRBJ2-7	TGTGCCAGCAGCCCAAGTGTCGAGTCCGAGCAGTACTTC	CASSPSVESEQYF
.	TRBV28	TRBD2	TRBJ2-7	TGTGCCAGCAGGGATAGACTAGCGGGAATGGGCGAGCAGTACTTC	CASRDRLAGMGEQYF
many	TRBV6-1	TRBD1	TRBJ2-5	TGTGCCAGCAGCAACCGGGACAGACAAGAGACCCAGTACTTC	CASSNRDRQETQYF
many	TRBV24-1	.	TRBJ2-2	TGTGCCACCTGGGGCACCGGGGAGCTGTTTTTT	CATWGTGELFF
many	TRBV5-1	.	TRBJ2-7	TGCGCCAGCAACAGAGACTCAGGGGCCTACGAGCAGTACTTC	CASNRDSGAYEQYF
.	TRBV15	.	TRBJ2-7	TGTGCCACCAGGACCGGAACCTCCTACGAGCAGTACTTC	CATRTGTSYEQYF
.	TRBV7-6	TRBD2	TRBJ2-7	TGTGCCAACAGCTTAGCGAGCGGGGTCGAGCAGTACTTC	CANSLASGVEQYF
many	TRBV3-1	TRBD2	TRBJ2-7	TGTGCCAGCAGCCACTTAGCGGGAGGCGAGCAGTACTTC	CASSHLAGGEQYF
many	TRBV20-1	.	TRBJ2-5	TGCAGTGCTAGAGACGGGGTTTGGGGGAGGAACCAAGAGACCCAGTACTTC	CSARDGVWGRNQETQYF
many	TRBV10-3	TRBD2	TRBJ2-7	TGTGCCATCAGTACAAAGCGGGAGGTCGCCCTGATCTACGAGCAGTACTTC	CAISTKREVALIYEQYF
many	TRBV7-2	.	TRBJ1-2	TGTGCCAGCAGCTTAGACAGGACCCTCTATGGCTACACCTTC	CASSLDRTLYGYTF
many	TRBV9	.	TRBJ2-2	TGTGCCAGCAGCGTAGGAACAGGTCCGGCCACCGGGGAGCTGTTTTTT	CASSVGTGPATGELFF